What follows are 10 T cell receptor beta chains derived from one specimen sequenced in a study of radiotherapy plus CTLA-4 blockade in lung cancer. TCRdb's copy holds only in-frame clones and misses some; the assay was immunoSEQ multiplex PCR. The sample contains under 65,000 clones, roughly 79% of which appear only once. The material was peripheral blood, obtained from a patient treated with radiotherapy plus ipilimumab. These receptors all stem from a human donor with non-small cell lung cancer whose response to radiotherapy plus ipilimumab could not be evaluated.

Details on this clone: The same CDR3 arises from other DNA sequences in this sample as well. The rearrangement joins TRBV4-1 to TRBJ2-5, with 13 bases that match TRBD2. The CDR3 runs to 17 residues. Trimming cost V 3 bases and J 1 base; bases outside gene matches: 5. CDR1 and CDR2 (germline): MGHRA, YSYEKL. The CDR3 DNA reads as TGCGCCAGCAGCCAGACGGGACTAGCGGGGTTCCAAGAGACCCAGTACTTC. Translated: CASSQTGLAGFQETQYF.

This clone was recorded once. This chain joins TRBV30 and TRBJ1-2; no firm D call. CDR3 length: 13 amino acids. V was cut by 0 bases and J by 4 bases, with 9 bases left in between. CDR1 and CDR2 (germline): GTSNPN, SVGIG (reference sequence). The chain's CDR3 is CAWSVQRSYGYTF. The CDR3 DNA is TGTGCCTGGAGTGTACAGCGGAGCTATGGCTACACCTTC.

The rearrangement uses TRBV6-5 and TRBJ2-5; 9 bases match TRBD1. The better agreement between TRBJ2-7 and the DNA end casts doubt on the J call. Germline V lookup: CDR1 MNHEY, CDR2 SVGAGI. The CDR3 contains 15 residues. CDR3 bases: TGTGCCAGCAGGACACCGGGACAGGGCTCCTACGAGCAGTACTTC. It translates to CASRTPGQGSYEQYF.

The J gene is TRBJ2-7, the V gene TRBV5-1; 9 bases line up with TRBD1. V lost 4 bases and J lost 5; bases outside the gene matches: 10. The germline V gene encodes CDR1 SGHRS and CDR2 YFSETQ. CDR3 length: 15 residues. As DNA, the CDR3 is TGCGCCAGCAGCCTAGGGACAGGGCCTAACCACGAGCAGTACTTC. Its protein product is CASSLGTGPNHEQYF.

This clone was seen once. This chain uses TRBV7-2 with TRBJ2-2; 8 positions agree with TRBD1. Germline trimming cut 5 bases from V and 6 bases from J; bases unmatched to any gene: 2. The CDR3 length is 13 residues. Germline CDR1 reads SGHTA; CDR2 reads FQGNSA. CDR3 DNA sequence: TGTGCCAGCAGCGAGACAGGGGCCGGGGAGCTGTTTTTT. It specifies CASSETGAGELFF.

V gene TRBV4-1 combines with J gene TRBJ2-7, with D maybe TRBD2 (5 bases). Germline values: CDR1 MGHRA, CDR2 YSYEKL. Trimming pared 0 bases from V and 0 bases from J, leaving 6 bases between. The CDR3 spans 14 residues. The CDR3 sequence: CASSQEGSSYEQYF. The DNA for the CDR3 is TGCGCCAGCAGCCAAGAGGGGAGCTCCTACGAGCAGTACTTC.

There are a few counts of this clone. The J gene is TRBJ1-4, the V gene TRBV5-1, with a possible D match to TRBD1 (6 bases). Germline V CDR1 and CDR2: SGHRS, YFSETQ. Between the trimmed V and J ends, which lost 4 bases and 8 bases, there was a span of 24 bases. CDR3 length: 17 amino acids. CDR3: CASSEEWTVTAGEKLFF. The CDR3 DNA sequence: TGCGCCAGCAGCGAGGAATGGACAGTTACAGCGGGGGAAAAACTGTTTTTT.

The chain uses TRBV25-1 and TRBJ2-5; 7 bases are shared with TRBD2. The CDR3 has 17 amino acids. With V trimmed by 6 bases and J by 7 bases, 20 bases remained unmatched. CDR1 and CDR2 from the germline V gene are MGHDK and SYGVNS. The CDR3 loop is CASSLWEGSGGRGTQYF. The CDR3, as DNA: TGTGCCAGCAGCCTATGGGAGGGCTCCGGAGGACGTGGGACCCAGTACTTC.

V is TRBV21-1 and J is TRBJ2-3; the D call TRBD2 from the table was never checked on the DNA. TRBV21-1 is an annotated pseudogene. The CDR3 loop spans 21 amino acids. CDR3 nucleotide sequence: TGTGCCAGCAGCAAAAGGGCCGGGACTAGCGGGAGGGCCGAGACAACAGATACGCAGTATTTT. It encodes CASSKRAGTSGRAETTDTQYF.

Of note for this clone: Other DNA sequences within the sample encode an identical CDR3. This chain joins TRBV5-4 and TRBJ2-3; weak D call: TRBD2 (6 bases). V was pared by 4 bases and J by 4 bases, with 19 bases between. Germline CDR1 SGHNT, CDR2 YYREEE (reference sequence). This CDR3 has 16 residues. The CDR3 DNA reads TGTGCCAGCAGCATGGGGAGGCCAGGTCCTGCAGATACGCAGTATTTT. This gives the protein CASSMGRPGPADTQYF.